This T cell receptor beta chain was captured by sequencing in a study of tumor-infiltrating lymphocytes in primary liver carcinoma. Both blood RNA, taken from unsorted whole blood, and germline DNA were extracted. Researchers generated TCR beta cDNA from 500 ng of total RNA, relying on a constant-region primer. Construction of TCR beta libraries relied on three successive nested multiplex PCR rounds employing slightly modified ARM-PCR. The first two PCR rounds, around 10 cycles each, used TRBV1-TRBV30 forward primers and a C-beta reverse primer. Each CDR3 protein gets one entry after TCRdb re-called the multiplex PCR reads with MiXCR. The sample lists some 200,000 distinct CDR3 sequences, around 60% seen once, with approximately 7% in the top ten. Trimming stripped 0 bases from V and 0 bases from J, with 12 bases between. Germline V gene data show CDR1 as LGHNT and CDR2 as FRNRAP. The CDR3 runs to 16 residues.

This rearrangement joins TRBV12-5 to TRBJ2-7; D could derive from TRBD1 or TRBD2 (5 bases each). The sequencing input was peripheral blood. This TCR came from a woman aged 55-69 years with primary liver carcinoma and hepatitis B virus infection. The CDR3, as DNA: TGTGCTAGTGGTTTGGTACTCGGGGACGCCTCCTACGAGCAGTACTTC. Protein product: CASGLVLGDASYEQYF. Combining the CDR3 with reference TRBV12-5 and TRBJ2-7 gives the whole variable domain DARVTQTPRHKVTEMGQEVTMRCQPILGHNTVFWYRQTMMQGLELLAYFRNRAPLDDSGMPKDRFSAEMPDATLATLKIQPSEPRDSAVYFCASGLVLGDASYEQYFGPGTRLTVT.